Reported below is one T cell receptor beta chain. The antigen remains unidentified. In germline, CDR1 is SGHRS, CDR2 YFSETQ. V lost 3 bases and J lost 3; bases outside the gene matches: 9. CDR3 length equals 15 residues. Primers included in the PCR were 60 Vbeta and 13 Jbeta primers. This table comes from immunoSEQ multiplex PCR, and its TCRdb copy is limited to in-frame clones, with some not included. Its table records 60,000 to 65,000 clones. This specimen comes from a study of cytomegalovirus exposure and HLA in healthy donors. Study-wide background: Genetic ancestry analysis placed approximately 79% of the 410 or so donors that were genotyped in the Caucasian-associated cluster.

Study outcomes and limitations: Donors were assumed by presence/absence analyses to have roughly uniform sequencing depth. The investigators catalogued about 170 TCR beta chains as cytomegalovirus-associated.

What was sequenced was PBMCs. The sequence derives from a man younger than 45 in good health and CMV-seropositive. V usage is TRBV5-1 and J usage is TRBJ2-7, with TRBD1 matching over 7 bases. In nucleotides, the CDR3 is TGCGCCAGCAGCTGGGGAAAGGGGGCGAACTACGAGCAGTACTTC. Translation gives CASSWGKGANYEQYF.